The present T cell receptor (beta chain) was sequenced within a study of blood T cells in healthy people across ages. A second PCR, run for about 7 to 12 cycles, used a sample-barcoded 5' primer plus a J-beta primer mix. Every sample produced at least 2.5 million CDR3-containing paired-end reads. TCRdb itself ran the 5' RACE reads through MiXCR, one entry per CDR3 protein. The sample shows about 900,000 distinct CDR3 sequences, around 48% of them seen only once. Each sample had at least 6 million PBMCs isolated. Study observations and caveats: Changes in expanded clonotypes were possibly confounded, as the CMV status of donors was unknown. It was not possible, with unsorted PBMCs, to conclusively compare naive and antigen-experienced cells.

In the case of this clonotype: Its cognate antigen is unknown. A much larger clone is a single base away; this may be a read error.

This CDR3 contains 15 residues. V trimming: 3 bases; J trimming: 4 bases; junction bases outside the gene matches: 8. CDR1 is DFQATT, CDR2 SNEGSKA, per germline (reference sequence). The sequence derives from a man aged 30-40 years in good health. The rearrangement joins TRBV20-1 to TRBJ2-5; TRBD2 matches 10 bases. The sample comprised blood. CDR3 bases: TGCAGTGCTAGCTGCACTAGCGGGGTGGGAGAGACCCAGTACTTC. Protein product: CSASCTSGVGETQYF.